What follows describes a single T cell receptor (beta chain). The antigen remains unidentified. Primers: 60 Vbeta forward and 13 Jbeta reverse. Only in-frame clones appear in the TCRdb table, and some are missing; sequencing was by immunoSEQ multiplex PCR. The sample lists approximately 160,000 clones; roughly 71% were seen once. This sample is drawn from a study of cytomegalovirus exposure and HLA in healthy donors. The trim removed 4 bases at V and 3 bases at J, leaving 7 bases unmatched. Germline CDR1 and CDR2: MNHNY and SVGAGI (reference sequence). There are 15 residues in the CDR3. Study conclusions and caveats: Some TCR beta chains (over 150 of them) were listed as cytomegalovirus-associated. Most sequenced TCRs were rare (though some public TCRs occurred in many donors).

The chain carries TRBV6-6 and TRBJ2-7; 9 bases fit TRBD2. Input material: PBMCs. This clonotype was obtained from a male donor in good health and CMV-seropositive. The CDR3, as DNA: TGTGCCAGCAGTTGGTCGCGGGGGGGCCTCTACGAGCAGTACTTC. Translating it yields CASSWSRGGLYEQYF.